The present entry profiles one T cell receptor beta chain with its context. Its antigen is not identified. Its ends do not fully match the called genes, so a read error is possible. Researchers prepared the TCRbeta library using unique molecular identifiers, the study reports. TCRdb recomputed calls from the PCR reads with MiXCR, one row per CDR3 protein. The sample holds over 200,000 distinct CDR3 sequences, approximately 10% seen once. Germline V CDR1 and CDR2: SGHDT, YYEEEE. The CDR3 consists of 16 residues. These data are taken from a study of T-cell reconstitution after alpha-beta-depleted transplantation in children. Study-wide points: Elevated TCRbeta diversity at day 60 was traced, in some patients, to surviving recipient T cells and thymic progenitors. At one year after transplant, newly produced T cells mostly accounted for T-cell counts and diversity. By about two months after transplant, alpha-beta T cells reportedly arose from several hundred graft clones that had expanded.

This TCR was recovered from a child less than two years old with acute myeloid leukemia, due to receive a stem cell transplant. The material was PBMCs, obtained before TCRalphabeta/CD19-depleted stem cell transplant. This chain links TRBV5-6 with TRBJ2-5; D is uncertain. The CDR3 is CVSSSSFVVKEETQYF. CDR3 sequence (DNA): TGTGTCAGCAGCTCGAGCTTCGTGGTGAAAGAAGAGACCCAGTACTTC. Full variable domain (rest looked up from reference TRBV5-6 and TRBJ2-5): DAGVTQSPTHLIKTRGQQVTLRCSPKSGHDTVSWYQQALGQGPQFIFQYYEEEERQRGNFPDRFSGHQFPNYSSELNVNALLLGDSALYLCVSSSSFVVKEETQYFGPGTRLLVL.